What follows are 27 T cell receptor beta chains derived from one specimen sequenced in a study of chemoradiotherapy in HPV16-positive cancers. TCRdb's table, derived via immunoSEQ multiplex PCR, lists solely in-frame clones and lacks some. The sample has roughly 12,000 clones; about 60% are singletons. The sample was taken from a patient who underwent chemoradiotherapy. The source is a human donor with HPV-associated anogenital cancer.

This clone was detected only once. The CDR3 loop is CASSSNRGWYEQYF. The CDR3 nucleotides are TGTGCCAGCAGCTCAAACAGGGGATGGTACGAGCAGTACTTC. The rearrangement uses TRBV7-9 and TRBJ2-7; 7 positions match TRBD1. V gave up 4 bases and J gave up 4 bases; unmatched junction bases: 7. Germline CDR1 reads SEHNR; CDR2 reads FQNEAQ (reference sequence). The CDR3 is 14 residues long.

In this sample, this clone turned up a few times. The rearrangement links TRBV15 to TRBJ2-2; D is undetermined. The CDR3 contains 16 residues. Germline values: CDR1 LNHNV, CDR2 YYDKDF (reference sequence). Trimming cost V 1 base and J 1 base, with 10 bases left between them. CDR3 protein: CATSRGWGENTGELFF. The CDR3 coding sequence is TGTGCCACCAGCAGAGGTTGGGGTGAGAACACCGGGGAGCTGTTTTTT.

The V gene is TRBV10-3, the J gene TRBJ1-1; 7 nucleotides align to TRBD1. This CDR3 is 17 amino acids long. Germline lookup yields CDR1 ENHRY and CDR2 SYGVKD. V lost 0 bases, J lost 4 bases, and 11 bases stayed unmatched. The CDR3 loop reads CAISESNRDRGVTEAFF. CDR3 in DNA: TGTGCCATCAGTGAGTCGAACCGGGACAGAGGGGTCACTGAAGCTTTCTTT.

V usage is TRBV11-3 and J usage is TRBJ2-2; tentatively, D is TRBD1 (6 bases). Germline V gene data show CDR1 as SGHNT and CDR2 as YENEEA. V gave up 5 bases and J gave up 6 bases, with 13 bases separating them. The CDR3 has 14 residues. CDR3 sequence (DNA): TGTGCCAGCAGCCAAAACAGGGATGCCGGGGAGCTGTTTTTT. It encodes CASSQNRDAGELFF.

This clone came up a few times. V and J are TRBV7-3 and TRBJ2-1, with no clear D. CDR3 length equals 12 residues. V gave up 5 bases and J gave up 8 bases, with 10 bases separating them. The germline V gene encodes CDR1 SGHTA and CDR2 FQGTGA. The DNA for the CDR3 is TGTGCCAGCAGCCTCAAGCGCCATGAGCAGTTCTTC. Its translation is CASSLKRHEQFF.

The V gene is TRBV28, the J gene TRBJ1-2; 7 bases agree with TRBD1. Germline V gene lookup returns CDR1 MDHEN and CDR2 SYDVKM. V was clipped by 8 bases and J by 3 bases; unmatched bases: 3. The CDR3 is made up of 12 amino acids. The CDR3, as DNA: TGTGCCAGCTCTGACAGGGACTATGGCTACACCTTC. This codes for CASSDRDYGYTF.

This chain uses TRBV27 with TRBJ2-2; no reliable D call. The CDR3 spans 14 residues. Trimming removed 3 bases from V and 2 bases from J, with 7 bases in between. Germline lookup yields CDR1 MNHEY and CDR2 SMNVEV (reference sequence). Here the CDR3 DNA reads TGTGCCAGCAGTTTGGCCGGAAACACCGGGGAGCTGTTTTTT. Protein: CASSLAGNTGELFF.

This chain links TRBV28 with TRBJ2-7; TRBD1 is a possible D gene (5 bases). Germline assignment: CDR1 MDHEN and CDR2 SYDVKM. With 7 bases removed from V and 1 base from J, the gap between germline ends came to 17 bases. This CDR3 contains 15 residues. CDR3 sequence: CASNIKGFVSYEQYF. The DNA of the CDR3 is TGTGCCAGCAATATCAAGGGGTTTGTTTCCTACGAGCAGTACTTC.

This chain joins TRBV28 and TRBJ1-2; tentatively, D is TRBD1 (5 bases). There are 16 residues in the CDR3. Germline V gives CDR1 MDHEN, CDR2 SYDVKM. Trimming cost V 5 bases and J 4 bases, with 20 bases left between them. The CDR3 nucleotides read TGTGCCAGCAGTCTCCTGGACATGGAATCTGGCTATGGCTACACCTTC. It translates to CASSLLDMESGYGYTF.

CDR3 amino acids: CASSLVFQGAVGLGPEQYF. The CDR3 nucleotides are TGTGCCAGCAGTTTAGTTTTTCAGGGGGCGGTCGGCTTAGGTCCCGAGCAGTACTTC. The rearrangement joins TRBV28 to TRBJ2-7; TRBD1 aligns across 8 bases. Germline V gene lookup returns CDR1 MDHEN and CDR2 SYDVKM. The CDR3 runs to 19 residues. V was pared by 2 bases and J by 6 bases, with 21 bases of the junction left unmatched.

The chain links TRBV7-8 to TRBJ1-2, with a tentative D call TRBD1 (6 bases). There are 13 residues in the CDR3. Trimming shortened V by 0 bases and J by 11 bases, and 13 bases separated the two germline ends. Germline CDR1 is SGHVS and CDR2 is FQNEAQ. CDR3 sequence reads: CASSLAGGAEYTF. CDR3 DNA: TGTGCCAGCAGCTTAGCGGGGGGCGCAGAGTACACCTTC.

The chain has TRBV9 and TRBJ2-2; 7 bases are shared with TRBD1. This CDR3 region has 14 residues. Germline V gives CDR1 SGDLS, CDR2 YYNGEE. V dropped 6 bases and J dropped 7; count of bases not matched to a gene: 9. The CDR3 DNA reads TGTGCCAGCAACGGAAGACAGGGTGACGGGGAGCTGTTTTTT. Translating gives CASNGRQGDGELFF. Using reference TRBV9 and TRBJ2-2 for the parts outside the CDR3, the full variable domain is DSGVTQTPKHLITATGQRVTLRCSPRSGDLSVYWYQQSLDQGLQFLIQYYNGEERAKGNILERFSAQQFPDLHSELNLSSLELGDSALYFCASNGRQGDGELFFGEGSRLTVL.

V gene TRBV6-5 combines with J gene TRBJ2-7, with TRBD2 identical over 7 bases. Germline V gene sequence: CDR1 MNHEY, CDR2 SVGAGI. The CDR3 runs 15 residues. V trimming: 6 bases; J trimming: 0 bases; junction bases outside the gene matches: 8. The CDR3 sequence is CASSPTGGTSYEQYF. CDR3 DNA: TGTGCCAGCAGCCCGACCGGGGGGACCTCCTACGAGCAGTACTTC.

CDR3: CASSYGGPFYGYTF. The CDR3 DNA is TGTGCCAGCAGTTACGGGGGGCCGTTTTATGGCTACACCTTC. This sequence joins TRBV27 and TRBJ1-2; D may be TRBD1 (6 bases). V dropped 4 bases and J dropped 5 bases, with 14 bases sitting between them. This CDR3 has 14 residues. The germline CDR1 and CDR2 sequences are MNHEY and SMNVEV (reference sequence).

The V call is TRBV5-1, the J call TRBJ2-3; D remains unclear. Germline CDR1 reads SGHRS; CDR2 reads YFSETQ. Between the trimmed V and J ends, which lost 3 bases and 4 bases, there was a span of 3 bases. This CDR3 has 11 amino acids. The CDR3 coding sequence is TGCGCCAGCAGCTCCCCAGATACGCAGTATTTT. Its translation is CASSSPDTQYF. The variable domain in full, with the rest retrieved from reference TRBV5-1 and TRBJ2-3, is KAGVTQTPRYLIKTRGQQVTLSCSPISGHRSVSWYQQTPGQGLQFLFEYFSETQRNKGNFPGRFSGRQFSNSRSEMNVSTLELGDSALYLCASSSPDTQYFGPGTRLTVL.

This clone was detected a few times. The chain joins TRBV5-1 to TRBJ2-2; D remains ambiguous. From germline, CDR1 is SGHRS and CDR2 YFSETQ. V was shortened by 4 bases and J by 3 bases, with 4 bases between the two germline ends. The CDR3 is 12 amino acids. DNA of the CDR3: TGCGCCAGCAGCCCGGACACCGGGGAGCTGTTTTTT. Translation gives CASSPDTGELFF.

The CDR3 nucleotides read TGTGCCAGCAGTGAAGGAGGAGCTTACGAGCAGTACTTC. Protein product: CASSEGGAYEQYF. V gene TRBV2 combines with J gene TRBJ2-7; D is unclear. The V and J ends lost 1 base and 4 bases respectively, with 8 bases between them. The CDR3 contains 13 residues. Germline CDR1 SNHLY, CDR2 FYNNEI.

This chain's CDR3 is CASSRSTDTQYF. In DNA form, the CDR3 reads TGTGCCAGCAGTAGGTCCACAGATACGCAGTATTTT. This chain connects TRBV2 to TRBJ2-3; D is ambiguous. The CDR3 extends over 12 amino acids. Per the germline V gene, CDR1 is SNHLY and CDR2 is FYNNEI. Trimming pared 5 bases from V and 2 bases from J, leaving 5 bases between. The entire variable domain, with the rest obtained from reference TRBV2 and TRBJ2-3, is as follows: EPEVTQTPSHQVTQMGQEVILRCVPISNHLYFYWYRQILGQKVEFLVSFYNNEISEKSEIFDDQFSVERPDGSNFTLKIRSTKLEDSAMYFCASSRSTDTQYFGPGTRLTVL.

The chain employs TRBV14 and TRBJ1-4, with D unclear. Germline loops: CDR1 SGHDN, CDR2 FVKESK. The CDR3 runs to 17 residues. Trimming stripped 1 base from V and 1 base from J, with 13 bases between. DNA for the CDR3: TGTGCCAGCAGCCAAGCTTGGGGTTCTGGAACTAATGAAAAACTGTTTTTT. The encoded protein is CASSQAWGSGTNEKLFF.

The chain uses TRBV2 and TRBJ2-7; the D gene is possibly TRBD2 (7 bases). The CDR3 runs to 13 residues. Germline CDR1 and CDR2: SNHLY and FYNNEI. V lost 10 bases and J lost 1, with 14 bases in between. CDR3 protein: CATLRGGSYEQYF. The CDR3 region has the DNA TGTGCCACCTTGAGGGGGGGTTCCTACGAGCAGTACTTC.

The V and J genes are TRBV5-1 and TRBJ1-2; D remains ambiguous. The CDR3 is 13 amino acids. Germline CDR1 reads SGHRS; CDR2 reads YFSETQ. Trimming took 1 base from V and 6 from J, leaving 10 bases between them. The CDR3 loop reads CASSLQQRDGYTF. In DNA form, the CDR3 reads TGCGCCAGCAGCTTGCAACAGAGGGATGGCTACACCTTC.

Sample share makes this clone medium-sized (0.01 to 0.1%). This sequence joins TRBV4-1 and TRBJ1-6; 10 bases are a match to TRBD1. With V trimmed by 1 base and J by 7 bases, 7 bases remained unmatched. The CDR3 has 17 residues. The germline gives CDR1 MGHRA, CDR2 YSYEKL. CDR3 nucleotides: TGCGCCAGCAGCCAAGTTGGGACAGGGGAGTTAAATTCACCCCTCCACTTT. Translation: CASSQVGTGELNSPLHF.

In its sample, this clone ranks as medium-sized. The V gene is TRBV11-2, the J gene TRBJ2-5; TRBD1 matches at 9 bases. The CDR3 covers 14 residues. Trimming at V came to 1 base and at J to 6 bases, leaving 3 bases not matched to a gene. CDR1 is SGHAT, CDR2 FQNNGV, per germline. The CDR3 bases are TGTGCCAGCAGCTTAGTCGACAGGGGGAAGACCCAGTACTTC. Translation: CASSLVDRGKTQYF.

V is TRBV7-2 and J is TRBJ1-3; D uncertain. Germline values: CDR1 SGHTA, CDR2 FQGNSA. The CDR3 is made up of 12 amino acids. Trimming cost V 3 bases and J 4 bases, with 4 bases left between them. The DNA of the CDR3 is TGTGCCAGCAGCTTGACAGGAAACACCATATATTTT. Protein sequence: CASSLTGNTIYF.

The chain carries TRBV9 and TRBJ1-5, with TRBD1 matching over 7 bases. CDR3 length: 14 amino acids. The V segment lost 5 bases and the J segment 7 bases; nucleotides outside the gene matches: 9. Per germline, CDR1 SGDLS and CDR2 YYNGEE. CDR3 nucleotide sequence: TGTGCCAGCAGGGCCGACAGGGTTCGCCAGCCCCAGCATTTT. It encodes CASRADRVRQPQHF.

In DNA form, the CDR3 reads TGTGCCAGCATCCAGGGAACTAATGAAAAACTGTTTTTT. Translation gives CASIQGTNEKLFF. This chain uses TRBV28 with TRBJ1-4; the D gene is possibly TRBD1 (5 bases). Germline values: CDR1 MDHEN, CDR2 SYDVKM. The CDR3 spans 13 residues. V dropped 7 bases and J dropped 1 base, with 7 bases sitting between them.

This chain joins TRBV7-8 and TRBJ2-7; TRBD2 might be the D (7 bases). The CDR3 sequence is 18 residues long. Between the trimmed V and J ends, which lost 5 bases and 4 bases, there was a span of 27 bases. Germline assignment: CDR1 SGHVS and CDR2 FQNEAQ. CDR3 sequence reads: CASSTPGSGGRGLYEQYF. As DNA, the CDR3 is TGTGCCAGCAGCACACCAGGTTCGGGGGGCCGAGGTCTTTACGAGCAGTACTTC.